This T cell receptor (beta chain) derives from a study of OX40 agonist ivuxolimab in advanced cancers. As for the study in general: Patients were given ivuxolimab, an antibody that agonizes OX40 (CD134). Broader study findings: The antigens recognized by the expanded peripheral T cells, that is their antigen specificity, were not determined. More expanded clones were seen, on average, in CD8+ T cells than in CD4+.

Note on this clone: Its antigen is unidentified.

This CDR3 has 16 residues. The germline V and J ends were trimmed by 2 bases and 1 base, with 14 bases remaining between them. CDR1 and CDR2 (germline): SGHAT, FQNNGV. Clones were read by immunoSEQ multiplex PCR, and TCRdb kept only the in-frame ones, dropping some. The sample lists roughly 61,000 clones, 81% seen once, with more than 0.65% in the top ten. The source of this sequence is an adult with an advanced solid tumor such as melanoma, head and neck, liver or kidney cancer. The rearrangement links TRBV11-2 to TRBJ1-1, with unresolved D. The specimen comprised CD4+ or CD8+ T cells sorted from blood, sampled in a trial of the OX40 agonist ivuxolimab. CDR3 in amino acids: CASSLRFGDRNTEAFF. DNA of the CDR3: TGTGCCAGCAGCTTAAGGTTTGGGGATAGGAACACTGAAGCTTTCTTT.